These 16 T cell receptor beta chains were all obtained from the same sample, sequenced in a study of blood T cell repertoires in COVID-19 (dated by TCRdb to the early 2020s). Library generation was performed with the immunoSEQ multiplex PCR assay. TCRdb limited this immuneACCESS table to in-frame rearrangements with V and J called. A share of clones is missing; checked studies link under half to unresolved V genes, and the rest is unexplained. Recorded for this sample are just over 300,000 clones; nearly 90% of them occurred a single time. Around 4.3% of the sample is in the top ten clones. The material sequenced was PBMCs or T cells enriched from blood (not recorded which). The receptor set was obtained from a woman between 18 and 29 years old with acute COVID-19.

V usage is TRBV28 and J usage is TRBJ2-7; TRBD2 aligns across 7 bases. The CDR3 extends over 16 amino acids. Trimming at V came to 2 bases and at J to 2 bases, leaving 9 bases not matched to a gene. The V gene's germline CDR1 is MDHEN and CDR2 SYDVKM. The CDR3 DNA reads TGTGCCAGCAGTTTAATCGGAGGGGCGGGAGCCTACGAGCAGTACTTC. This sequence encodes CASSLIGGAGAYEQYF.

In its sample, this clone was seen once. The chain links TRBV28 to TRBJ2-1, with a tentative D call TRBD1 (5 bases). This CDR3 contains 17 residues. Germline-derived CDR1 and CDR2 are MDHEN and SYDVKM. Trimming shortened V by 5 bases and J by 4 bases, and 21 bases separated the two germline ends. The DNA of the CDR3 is TGTGCCAGCAGTCAAGACAGTACCCTCTACCCTTACAATGAGCAGTTCTTC. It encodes CASSQDSTLYPYNEQFF.

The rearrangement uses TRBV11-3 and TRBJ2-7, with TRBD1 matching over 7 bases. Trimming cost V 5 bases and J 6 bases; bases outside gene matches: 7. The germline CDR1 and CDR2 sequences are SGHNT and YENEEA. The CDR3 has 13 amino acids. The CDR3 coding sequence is TGTGCCAGCAGCCGGGACAGACTGAGCGAGCAGTACTTC. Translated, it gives CASSRDRLSEQYF.

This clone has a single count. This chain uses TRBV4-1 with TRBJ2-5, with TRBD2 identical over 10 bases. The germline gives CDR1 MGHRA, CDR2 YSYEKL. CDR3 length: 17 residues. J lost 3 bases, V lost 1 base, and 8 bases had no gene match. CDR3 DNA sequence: TGCGCCAGCAGCCAAGCTTCTGGCCTAGCGGGAGAAGAGACCCAGTACTTC. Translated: CASSQASGLAGEETQYF.

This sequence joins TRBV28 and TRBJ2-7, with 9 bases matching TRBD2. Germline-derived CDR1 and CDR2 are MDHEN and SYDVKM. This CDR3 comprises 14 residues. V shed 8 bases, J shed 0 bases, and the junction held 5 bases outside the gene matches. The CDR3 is CASSLSGSSYEQYF. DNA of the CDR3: TGTGCCAGCTCCCTTAGCGGGAGCTCCTACGAGCAGTACTTC. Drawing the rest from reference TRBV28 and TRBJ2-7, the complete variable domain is DVKVTQSSRYLVKRTGEKVFLECVQDMDHENMFWYRQDPGLGLRLIYFSYDVKMKEKGDIPEGYSVSREKKERFSLILESASTNQTSMYLCASSLSGSSYEQYFGPGTRLTVT.

The CDR3: CASSRGTSGRVYEQYF. CDR3 in DNA: TGTGCCAGCAGCCGCGGGACTAGCGGGAGGGTTTACGAGCAGTACTTC. The V gene is TRBV28, the J gene TRBJ2-7; 16 bases are a match to TRBD2. The CDR3 runs to 16 residues. V lost 6 bases to trimming and J lost 4 bases; unmatched junction nucleotides: 6. Looked up from germline, CDR1 is MDHEN and CDR2 is SYDVKM.

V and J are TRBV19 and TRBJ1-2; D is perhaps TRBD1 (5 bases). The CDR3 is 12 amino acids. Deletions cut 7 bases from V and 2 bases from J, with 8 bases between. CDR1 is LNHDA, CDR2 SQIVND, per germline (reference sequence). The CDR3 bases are TGTGCCAGTACGGGGGGAAACTATGGCTACACCTTC. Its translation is CASTGGNYGYTF.

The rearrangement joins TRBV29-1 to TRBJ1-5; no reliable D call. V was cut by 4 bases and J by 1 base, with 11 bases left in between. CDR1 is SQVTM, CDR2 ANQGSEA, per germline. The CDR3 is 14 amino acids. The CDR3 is CSVAYSPSNQPQHF. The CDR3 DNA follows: TGCAGCGTTGCTTACAGCCCGAGCAATCAGCCCCAGCATTTT. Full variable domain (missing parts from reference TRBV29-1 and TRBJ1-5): SAVISQKPSRDICQRGTSLTIQCQVDSQVTMMFWYRQQPGQSLTLIATANQGSEATYESGFVIDKFPISRPNLTFSTLTVSNMSPEDSSIYLCSVAYSPSNQPQHFGDGTRLSIL.

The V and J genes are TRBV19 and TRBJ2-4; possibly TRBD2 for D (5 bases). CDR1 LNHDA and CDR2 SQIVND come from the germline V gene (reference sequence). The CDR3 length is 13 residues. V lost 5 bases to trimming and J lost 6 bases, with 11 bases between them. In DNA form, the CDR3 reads TGTGCCAGTAGTCCCGGAGGATTAAACATTCAGTACTTC. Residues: CASSPGGLNIQYF.

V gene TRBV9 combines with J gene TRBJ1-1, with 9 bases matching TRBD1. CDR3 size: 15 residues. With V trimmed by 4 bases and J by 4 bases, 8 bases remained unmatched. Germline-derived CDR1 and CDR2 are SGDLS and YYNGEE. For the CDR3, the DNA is TGTGCCAGCAGCTTCAAACAGGGGGCGGGCACTGAAGCTTTCTTT. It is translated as CASSFKQGAGTEAFF.

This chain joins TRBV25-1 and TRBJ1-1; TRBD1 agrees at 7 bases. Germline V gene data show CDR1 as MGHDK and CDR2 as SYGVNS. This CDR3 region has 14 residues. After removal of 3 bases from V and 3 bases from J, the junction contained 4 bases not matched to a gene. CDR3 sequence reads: CASSDWDSDTEAFF. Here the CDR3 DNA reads TGTGCCAGCAGTGACTGGGACAGTGACACTGAAGCTTTCTTT.

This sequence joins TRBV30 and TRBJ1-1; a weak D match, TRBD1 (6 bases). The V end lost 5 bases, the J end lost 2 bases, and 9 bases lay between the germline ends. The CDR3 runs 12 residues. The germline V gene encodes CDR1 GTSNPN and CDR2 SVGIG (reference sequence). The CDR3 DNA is TGTGCCTGGGGACAGAAAAACACTGAAGCTTTCTTT. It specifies CAWGQKNTEAFF.

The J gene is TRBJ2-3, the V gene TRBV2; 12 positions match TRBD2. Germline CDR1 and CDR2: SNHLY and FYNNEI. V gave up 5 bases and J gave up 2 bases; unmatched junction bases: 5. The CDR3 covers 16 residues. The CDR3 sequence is CASSLAGGPNTDTQYF. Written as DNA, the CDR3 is TGTGCCAGCAGTCTAGCGGGAGGGCCAAACACAGATACGCAGTATTTT.

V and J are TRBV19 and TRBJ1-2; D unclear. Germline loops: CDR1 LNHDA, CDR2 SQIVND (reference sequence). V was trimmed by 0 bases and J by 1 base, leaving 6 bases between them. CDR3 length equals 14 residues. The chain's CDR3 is CASSIEAGNYGYTF. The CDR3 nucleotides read TGTGCCAGTAGTATAGAGGCGGGTAACTATGGCTACACCTTC.

The CDR3 nucleotides read TGTGCCAGCAGCGTAGGACAGACTGATGGCTACACCTTC. It translates to CASSVGQTDGYTF. The chain uses TRBV9 and TRBJ1-2; D possibly corresponds to TRBD1 (5 bases). CDR1 is SGDLS, CDR2 YYNGEE, per germline. V dropped 0 bases and J dropped 6 bases, with 9 bases sitting between them. There are 13 residues in the CDR3. Using reference TRBV9 and TRBJ1-2 for the parts outside the CDR3, the full variable domain is DSGVTQTPKHLITATGQRVTLRCSPRSGDLSVYWYQQSLDQGLQFLIQYYNGEERAKGNILERFSAQQFPDLHSELNLSSLELGDSALYFCASSVGQTDGYTFGSGTRLTVV.

In nucleotides, the CDR3 is TGTGCCAGCAGTTCAGGGGGCGGTAGGGGCTACACCTTC. It yields the protein CASSSGGGRGYTF. The gene calls are TRBV28 and TRBJ1-2, with 8 bases lining up with TRBD1. Losses at the gene ends were 4 bases for V and 8 bases for J; bases not matched to a gene: 6. Germline CDR1 MDHEN, CDR2 SYDVKM. The CDR3 is 13 residues long.